This T cell receptor (beta chain) was recorded in a study of post-analysis software for immune sequencing data (dated by TCRdb to between 2014 and 2017). Broadly, across the study: Relapsing-remitting, secondary progressive and progressive-relapsing multiple sclerosis were recorded as disease courses, and subtype annotation was lacking for some patients. A subset of samples was prepared in parallel using single-end sample barcoding, then pooled and co-amplified after Illumina adapter ligation. The patient repertoires were compared against some twelve previously published healthy control repertoires obtained from donors aged roughly 6 to 26 years. The paper's findings and limits, for the study overall: Patients showed significantly higher frequencies than controls for about 5 TRBV segments, among them TRBV5-6, TRBV5-1 and TRBV20-1. Normalized Chao1 diversity was significantly lower in multiple sclerosis patients than controls, suggesting substantial peripheral T-cell clonal expansion. Strong co-clustering of samples prepared in the same batch was shown by direct clustering with F measure, prompting a batch-effect correction. The control group was slightly older than the multiple sclerosis patient group.

To demonstrate the VDJtools post-analysis software, the study profiled TCR beta repertoires from the peripheral blood of about a dozen young patients with multiple sclerosis. The multiple sclerosis patients were children and adolescents ranging in age from roughly 6 to 15 years. V loses 6 bases of germline sequence and J loses 0 bases, and the interval between the two ends is 18 bases. Spanning cysteine to phenylalanine, the CDR3 consists of 16 amino acids. Only CDR3 DNA is held: 48 bases, read in frame from base 1. This clonotype was seen at least ten times. Its recognized antigen is unknown. No qualities accompany the bases; no much larger clone lies one base away. The method was PCR. The instrument given in TCRdb is Illumina HiSeq 2500. To reduce PCR and sequencing biases, unique molecular identifiers were built into the TCR beta cDNA libraries. Per 1 to 10 million input T cells, 500,000 or so cDNA molecules were obtained, such that each molecule approximated one T cell. Patient libraries were prepared and sequenced with the same protocol used for the earlier healthy control dataset. Samples belonging to the same batch were prepared together, multiplexed and sequenced on a shared HiSeq lane. Processing in the source paper ran as follows. MIGEC handled the raw barcoded reads, throwing out single-read molecular identifier groups before consensus assembly and CDR3 extraction. VDJtools was used for post-analysis of the clonotype tables, and diversity was normalized by down-sampling every dataset to the size of the smallest sample. In repertoire overlap clustering, CDR3 amino acid sequences, but not nucleotide sequences, were matched to correct batch-related cross-sample contamination. TCRdb ran its own pipeline on the public reads, namely fastp trimming at Q25 and MiXCR clone calling, and kept in-frame beta chains. Rows matching on CDR3 protein sequence are summarized as one entry with the most common DNA and genes. TCRdb, rather than the study authors, made the V and J calls. The sample table contains just over 250,000 distinct CDR3 sequences; only one count was recorded for less than 40% of them. Under 5.5% of the sample lies in the top ten.

Sequencing was carried out using blood. This TCR came from a girl aged 10 to 17 with multiple sclerosis. The rearrangement joined TRBV6-7 to TRBJ2-7; TRBD1 is a possible D gene, resting on 6 matching bases. TRBV6-7 is identified as an open reading frame with a role that is uncertain. The CDR3 protein: CASREQGLIGSYEQYF. The nucleotide sequence is given as TGTGCCAGCAGGGAACAGGGTCTAATAGGCTCCTACGAGCAGTACTTC.